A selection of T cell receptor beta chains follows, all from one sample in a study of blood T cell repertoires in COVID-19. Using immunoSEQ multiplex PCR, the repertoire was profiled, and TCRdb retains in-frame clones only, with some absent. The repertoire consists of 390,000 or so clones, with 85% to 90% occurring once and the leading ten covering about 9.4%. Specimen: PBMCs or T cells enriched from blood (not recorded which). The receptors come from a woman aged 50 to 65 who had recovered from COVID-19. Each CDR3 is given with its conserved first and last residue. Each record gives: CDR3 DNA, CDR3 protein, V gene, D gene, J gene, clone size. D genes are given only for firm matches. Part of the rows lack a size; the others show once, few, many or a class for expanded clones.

CDR3 DNA: TGTGCCATCAGCCAAGACAGGGCCACTGAAGCTTTCTTT; CDR3 protein: CAISQDRATEAFF; V gene: TRBV10-3; D gene: TRBD1; J gene: TRBJ1-1; clone size: -
CDR3 DNA: TGCGCCAGCAGCTTGGGACATCTGGATGAAGCTTTCTTT; CDR3 protein: CASSLGHLDEAFF; V gene: TRBV5-1; D gene: -; J gene: TRBJ1-1; clone size: -
CDR3 DNA: TGCGCCAGCAGCCAAGAAGGTAGCGAACGATACAATGAGCAGTTCTTC; CDR3 protein: CASSQEGSERYNEQFF; V gene: TRBV4-1; D gene: -; J gene: TRBJ2-1; clone size: -
CDR3 DNA: TGTGCCAGCAGTTTCCAGGGCGGGGGAAACTATGGCTACACCTTC; CDR3 protein: CASSFQGGGNYGYTF; V gene: TRBV27; D gene: -; J gene: TRBJ1-2; clone size: few
CDR3 DNA: TGTGCCAGCAGCCAAATAACCGGGACAGGGGCCCGGTCGGAAAAACTGTTTTTT; CDR3 protein: CASSQITGTGARSEKLFF; V gene: TRBV27; D gene: TRBD1; J gene: TRBJ1-4; clone size: -
CDR3 DNA: TGTGCCAGCAGTTTACCCCCAGGGTGGGAGCTGTTTTTT; CDR3 protein: CASSLPPGWELFF; V gene: TRBV12-3/TRBV12-4; D gene: -; J gene: TRBJ2-2; clone size: -
CDR3 DNA: TGTGCCAGCAGCCAAGACGGGACAGGACCCTACGAGCAGTACTTC; CDR3 protein: CASSQDGTGPYEQYF; V gene: TRBV3-1/TRBV3-2; D gene: TRBD1; J gene: TRBJ2-7; clone size: -
CDR3 DNA: TGTGCCAGCAGACACCGGGACAGCCTCGCTGAAGCTTTCTTT; CDR3 protein: CASRHRDSLAEAFF; V gene: TRBV28; D gene: TRBD1; J gene: TRBJ1-1; clone size: few
CDR3 DNA: TGCAGTGCTAGTGCCGGGGGGGGTTTTGGCTACACCTTC; CDR3 protein: CSASAGGGFGYTF; V gene: TRBV20-1; D gene: -; J gene: TRBJ1-2; clone size: once
CDR3 DNA: TGTGCCAGCTCACCACCGGTCCTAGGTGAAAAACTGTTTTTT; CDR3 protein: CASSPPVLGEKLFF; V gene: TRBV18; D gene: -; J gene: TRBJ1-4; clone size: -
CDR3 DNA: TGTGCCGGCAGCGTCGGTGTGTCGGGAGAAGCTTTCTTT; CDR3 protein: CAGSVGVSGEAFF; V gene: TRBV2; D gene: -; J gene: TRBJ1-1; clone size: -
CDR3 DNA: TGTGCCAGCAGGCGGGGGGGCAACTCCTACAATGAGCAGTTCTTC; CDR3 protein: CASRRGGNSYNEQFF; V gene: TRBV3-1/TRBV3-2; D gene: TRBD2; J gene: TRBJ2-1; clone size: -
CDR3 DNA: TGTGCCAGCAGTGAAAAAGGTCGGGCGACAGTCTATGGCTACACCTTC; CDR3 protein: CASSEKGRATVYGYTF; V gene: TRBV6-1; D gene: -; J gene: TRBJ1-2; clone size: few
CDR3 DNA: TGCGCCAGCAGTCAAGGTGGCGGCTACACCTTC; CDR3 protein: CASSQGGGYTF; V gene: TRBV23-1; D gene: -; J gene: TRBJ1-2; clone size: -
CDR3 DNA: TGTGCCAGCAGCTACCGGGGAACCGGGACAGGGGTTGATACGCAGTATTTT; CDR3 protein: CASSYRGTGTGVDTQYF; V gene: TRBV5-6; D gene: TRBD1; J gene: TRBJ2-3; clone size: -